This TCR beta chain was captured by sequencing in a study of regulatory T cells in long-lasting Graves disease. Study as a whole: Antithyroid drugs had been taken under 3 months by newly diagnosed Graves' patients.

With 3 bases removed from V and 1 base from J, the gap between germline ends came to 9 bases. The CDR3 runs 14 residues. From germline, CDR1 is LGHNA and CDR2 YNFKEQ. The authors built TCR beta libraries using iRepertoire HTBI primers and Arm-PCR of CDR3 regions. TCRdb analysed the multiplex PCR reads with MiXCR anew, one entry per CDR3 protein. The sample includes fewer than 650,000 distinct CDR3 sequences, roughly 15% of them seen just once. This clonotype was seen a few times. Noted time point: newly diagnosed GD, antithyroid drugs for less than 3 months. The TCR library was prepared using RNA isolated from PBMCs. Separately, the same data were catalogued under a study of T cells in Graves' hyperthyroidism and ophthalmopathy.

This TCR came from a woman aged 25-40 years with Graves disease. The material sequenced was peripheral blood mononuclear cells (PBMCs), taken at new diagnosis, from a patient treated with antithyroid drugs. This sequence joins TRBV4-2 and TRBJ1-1; possible D gene TRBD1, 5 bases. This CDR3 is CASSHAQENTEAFF. CDR3 nucleotides: TGTGCCAGCAGCCACGCACAGGAGAACACTGAAGCTTTCTTT.